This TCR beta chain was sequenced for a study of regulatory dendritic cells for organ transplantation. As to this clone: Its antigen is unidentified.

The repertoire was sequenced with immunoSEQ multiplex PCR; TCRdb's copy has only in-frame clones and lacks some. The table shows roughly 20,000 clones, with roughly 80% occurring only once. The germline CDR1 and CDR2 sequences are GTSNPN and SVGIG (reference sequence). CDR3 length: 10 residues. Trimming took off 4 bases at V and 8 bases at J, with 6 bases between the two ends. Allogeneic regulatory or mature dendritic cells were co-cultured for about 5 days with CFSE-labeled sorted T cells at 1:10. The rearrangement links TRBV30 to TRBJ2-1, with D hard to call. Sequenced material: memory CD4+ T cells from blood cultured with regulatory dendritic cells. The sample's subset: CD45RO+ memory T cells. The sequence derives from a human donor in good health. CDR3 sequence: CAWTRDEQFF. The CDR3 DNA is TGTGCCTGGACCCGGGATGAGCAGTTCTTC.